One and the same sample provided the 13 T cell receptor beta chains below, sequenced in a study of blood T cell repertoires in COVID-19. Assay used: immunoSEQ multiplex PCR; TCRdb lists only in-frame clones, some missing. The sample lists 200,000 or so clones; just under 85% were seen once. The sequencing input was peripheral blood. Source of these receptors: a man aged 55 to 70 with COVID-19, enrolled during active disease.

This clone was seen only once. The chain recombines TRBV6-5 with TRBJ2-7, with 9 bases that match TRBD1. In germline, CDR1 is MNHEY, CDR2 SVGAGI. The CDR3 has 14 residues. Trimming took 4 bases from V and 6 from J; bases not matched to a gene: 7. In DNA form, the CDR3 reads TGTGCCAGCAGTTCCTGGGACAGGGCCTTCGAGCAGTACTTC. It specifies CASSSWDRAFEQYF.

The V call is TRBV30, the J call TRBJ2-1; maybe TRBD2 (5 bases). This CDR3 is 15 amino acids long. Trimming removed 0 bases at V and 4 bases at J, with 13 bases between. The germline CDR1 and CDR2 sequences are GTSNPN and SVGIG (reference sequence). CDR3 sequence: CAWSVRGGAYNEQFF. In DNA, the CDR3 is TGTGCCTGGAGTGTACGCGGAGGTGCTTACAATGAGCAGTTCTTC.

The CDR3 is CASSQGRRTLGTEAFF. In nucleotides, the CDR3 is TGTGCCAGCAGCCAGGGCAGGCGAACCCTTGGCACTGAAGCTTTCTTT. The gene calls are TRBV3-1 (or the pseudogene TRBV3-2) and TRBJ1-1, with D unresolved. The CDR3 is 16 amino acids. The germline V and J ends were trimmed by 3 bases and 4 bases, with 18 bases remaining between them. In germline, CDR1 is LGHDT, CDR2 YNNKEL (reference sequence).

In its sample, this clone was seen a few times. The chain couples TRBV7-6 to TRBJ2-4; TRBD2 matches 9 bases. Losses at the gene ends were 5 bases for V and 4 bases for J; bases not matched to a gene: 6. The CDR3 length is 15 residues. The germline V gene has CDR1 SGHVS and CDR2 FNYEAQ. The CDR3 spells CASSNPSGVKNIQYF. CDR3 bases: TGTGCCAGCAGCAACCCTAGCGGGGTTAAAAACATTCAGTACTTC.

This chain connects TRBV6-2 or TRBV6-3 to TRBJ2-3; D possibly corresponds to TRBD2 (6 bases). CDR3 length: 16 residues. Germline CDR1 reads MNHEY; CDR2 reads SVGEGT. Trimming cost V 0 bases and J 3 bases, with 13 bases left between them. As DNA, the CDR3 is TGTGCCAGCAGTTACTCCCAAGCCGGAGGGACAGATACGCAGTATTTT. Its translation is CASSYSQAGGTDTQYF.

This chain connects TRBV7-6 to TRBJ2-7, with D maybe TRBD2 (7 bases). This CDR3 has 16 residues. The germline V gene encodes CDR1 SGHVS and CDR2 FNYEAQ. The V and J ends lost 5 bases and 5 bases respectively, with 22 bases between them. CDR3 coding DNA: TGTGCCAGCAGCAACTCCGGGGGAGGGGGAGAGGACGAGCAGTACTTC. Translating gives CASSNSGGGGEDEQYF.

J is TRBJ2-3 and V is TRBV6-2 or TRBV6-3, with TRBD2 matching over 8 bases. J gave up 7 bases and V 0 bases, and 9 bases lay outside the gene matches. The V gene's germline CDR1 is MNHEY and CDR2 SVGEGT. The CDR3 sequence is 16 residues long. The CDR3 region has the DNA TGTGCCAGCAGTTACTCCGCGGGGGGAGGAGCGAATACGCAGTATTTT. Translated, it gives CASSYSAGGGANTQYF.

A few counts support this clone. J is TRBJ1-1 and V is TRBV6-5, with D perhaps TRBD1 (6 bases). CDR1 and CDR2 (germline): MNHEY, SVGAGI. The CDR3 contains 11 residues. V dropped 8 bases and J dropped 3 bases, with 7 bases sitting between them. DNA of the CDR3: TGTGCCAGCCACAGGGACACTGAAGCTTTCTTT. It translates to CASHRDTEAFF.

In nucleotides, the CDR3 is TGTGCCAGCAGCCATGGACTAGAAGGAGCCCACGAGCAGTACTTC. It yields the protein CASSHGLEGAHEQYF. The rearrangement uses TRBV3-1 (or the pseudogene TRBV3-2) and TRBJ2-7; TRBD2 agrees at 7 bases. The J segment lost 5 bases and the V segment lost 3 bases, leaving 10 bases of the junction unmatched. This CDR3 has 15 residues. Germline CDR1 LGHDT, CDR2 YNNKEL (reference sequence).

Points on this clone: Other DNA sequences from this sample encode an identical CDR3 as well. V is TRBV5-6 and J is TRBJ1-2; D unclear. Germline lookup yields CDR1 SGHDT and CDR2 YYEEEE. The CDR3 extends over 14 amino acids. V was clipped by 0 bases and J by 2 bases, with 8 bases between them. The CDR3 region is CASSLGQSNYGYTF. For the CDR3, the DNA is TGTGCCAGCAGCTTGGGGCAGTCGAACTATGGCTACACCTTC.

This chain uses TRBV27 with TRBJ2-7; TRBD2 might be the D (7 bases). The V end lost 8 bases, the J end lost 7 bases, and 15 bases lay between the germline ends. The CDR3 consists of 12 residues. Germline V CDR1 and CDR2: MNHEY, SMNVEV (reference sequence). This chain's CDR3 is CASSHRGGEQYF. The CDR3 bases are TGTGCCAGCTCCCATAGGGGGGGGGAGCAGTACTTC.

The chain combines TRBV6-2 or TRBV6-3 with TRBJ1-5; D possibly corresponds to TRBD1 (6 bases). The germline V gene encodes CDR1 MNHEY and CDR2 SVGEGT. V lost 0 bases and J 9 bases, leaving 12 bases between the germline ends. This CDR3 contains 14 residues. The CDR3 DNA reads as TGTGCCAGCAGTTACTCGACAGGCCCTTGGCCCCAGCATTTT. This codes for CASSYSTGPWPQHF.

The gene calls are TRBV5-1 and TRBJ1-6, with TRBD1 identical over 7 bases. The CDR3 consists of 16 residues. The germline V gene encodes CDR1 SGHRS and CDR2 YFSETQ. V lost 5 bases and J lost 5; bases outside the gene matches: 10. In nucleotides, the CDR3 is TGCGCCAGCAGACCCGGGACAGAGACAAATAATTCACCCCTCCACTTT. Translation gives CASRPGTETNNSPLHF.